The present T cell receptor beta chain was sequenced within a study of shared clonotypes between healthy human individuals. About the study: A donor's plate count was three for CD4 naive and three for CD4 memory; CD8 naive had two and CD8 memory one.

In its sample, this clone was seen once. The table came from immunoSEQ multiplex PCR; TCRdb's copy has only in-frame clones and leaves some out. The sample records about 2 million clones, roughly 96% being singletons. Both subsets, CD45RA+ naive and CD45RA-negative memory, were split from the CD4+ cells. The origin of this receptor is a man aged 18 to 29 in good health. The specimen was naive CD4+ T cells sorted from blood. This sample's subset: CD45RA+ positively selected.

CDR3 bases: TGCGCCAGCAGCATCACCACGAACACTGAAGCTTTCTTT. Residues: CASSITTNTEAFF. This chain links TRBV5-1 with TRBJ1-1; D not resolved. The CDR3 runs to 13 residues. Trimming stripped 4 bases from V and 1 base from J, with 8 bases between. Per germline, CDR1 SGHRS and CDR2 YFSETQ.